This TCR beta chain is from a study of T cell responses to AZD1222 COVID-19 vaccine. Profiled with immunoSEQ multiplex PCR; TCRdb holds only in-frame clones, not every one. The sample gives around 110,000 clones, 75% to 90% of which show up once; around 4.5% is in the top ten. CDR1 is SGHNT and CDR2 is YYREEE in the germline V gene (reference sequence). The CDR3 is 14 amino acids. Between the trimmed V and J ends, which lost 2 bases and 0 bases, there was a span of 8 bases. The sample here was peripheral blood, taken on day 0 of AZD1222 vaccination. The chain employs TRBV5-4 and TRBJ1-1; D remains unclear. The sequence was collected from an adult in good health. The CDR3 loop reads CASSLQKMNTEAFF. CDR3 nucleotides: TGTGCCAGCAGCTTACAGAAGATGAACACTGAAGCTTTCTTT.